Below, one T cell receptor (beta chain) is given with its context. At one of its ends the junction is not consistent with the germline gene, which may arise from a read error. Assignment of participants to cohorts was predicated upon participant-reported clinical history. Per the authors' pipeline: The assay estimated nucleated cells by amplifying reference gene primers. Measured with immunoSEQ multiplex PCR; TCRdb has only the in-frame clones, and not every one. The V and J calls and the clone size are those of that table, but D and trimming were determined from the DNA. The sample has hundreds of thousands of clones; around nine tenths are singletons. This entry comes from a study of blood T cell repertoires in COVID-19. Study-level background: PBMCs, B-cell-depleted T cells, or T cells provided the cDNA or gDNA that made up the material.

Sequencing was done on a sample of PBMCs or T cells enriched from blood (not recorded which). The TCR originated in a woman between 50 and 59 years old who had recovered from COVID-19.

Here the CDR3 reads CASRLGTSGIYEQYF. CDR3 coding DNA: TGTGCCAGCAGATTAGGGACTAGCGGGATCTACGAGCAGTACTTC. The chain combines TRBV7-9 with TRBJ2-7; 13 positions agree with TRBD2. The CDR3 is 15 amino acids. Germline lookup yields CDR1 SEHNR and CDR2 FQNEAQ (reference sequence).